The 26 T cell receptor beta chains listed next were all sequenced from one sample in a study of radiation and T cells in renal cell carcinoma. Described time point: baseline pretreatment blood. Indicated treatment: 15 Gy SBRT to primary tumor, nephrectomy 4 weeks later. Profiling relied on immunoSEQ multiplex PCR, and the TCRdb table lists in-frame clones only, not all of them. The data show about 49,000 clones, approximately 80% seen once. Here the sequenced sample was blood, taken from a patient whose treatment included radiotherapy and nephrectomy. All receptors derive from a woman in her seventies with renal cell carcinoma.

The V call is TRBV10-3, the J call TRBJ2-2, with 8 bases lining up with TRBD1. CDR3 size: 14 residues. Germline V gene lookup returns CDR1 ENHRY and CDR2 SYGVKD. V was clipped by 11 bases and J by 4 bases; unmatched bases: 9. The CDR3 sequence is CAHGAQGATGELFF. The CDR3, as DNA: TGTGCCCACGGGGCCCAGGGGGCCACCGGGGAGCTGTTTTTT.

This chain links TRBV10-3 with TRBJ1-3; D unresolved. The CDR3 covers 15 residues. Trimming cost V 0 bases and J 0 bases, with 6 bases left between them. Germline V gives CDR1 ENHRY, CDR2 SYGVKD. The CDR3 DNA reads TGTGCCATCAGTGAGTCGGGCAGCTCTGGAAACACCATATATTTT. Encoded protein: CAISESGSSGNTIYF.

In the case of this clone: This sample also contains other DNA sequences that code for the same CDR3. The V and J genes are TRBV9 and TRBJ1-3; D is undetermined. The germline CDR1 and CDR2 sequences are SGDLS and YYNGEE. Between the trimmed V and J ends, which lost 0 bases and 1 base, there was a span of 5 bases. This CDR3 has 14 residues. The CDR3 loop reads CASSVGSSGNTIYF. CDR3 sequence (DNA): TGTGCCAGCAGCGTAGGGTCTTCTGGAAACACCATATATTTT.

The gene calls are TRBV27 and TRBJ1-2, with TRBD1 identical over 9 bases. The germline CDR1 and CDR2 sequences are MNHEY and SMNVEV (reference sequence). J gave up 5 bases and V 9 bases, and 13 bases lay outside the gene matches. This CDR3 is built from 15 residues. DNA for the CDR3: TGTGCCAGTAGGCCCTCAACCGGGACAGGGTATGGCTACACCTTC. Protein product: CASRPSTGTGYGYTF.

The V and J genes are TRBV5-4 and TRBJ1-5; the match to TRBD1 covers 9 bases. Trimming at V came to 4 bases and at J to 7 bases, leaving 6 bases not matched to a gene. Germline assignment: CDR1 SGHNT and CDR2 YYREEE (reference sequence). The CDR3 is made up of 14 amino acids. CDR3 nucleotide sequence: TGTGCCAGCAGCGCCGGGACAGGGAGCCAGCCCCAGCATTTT. This gives the protein CASSAGTGSQPQHF.

This clone came up once. This sequence joins TRBV5-1 and TRBJ2-6; 8 nucleotides match TRBD1. With 1 base clipped from V and 4 bases from J, the junction kept 7 bases outside the gene matches. Germline CDR1 reads SGHRS; CDR2 reads YFSETQ. The CDR3 covers 17 residues. CDR3 DNA sequence: TGCGCCAGCAGCTTGTACCCAGGGGGCGCAGGGGCCAACGTCCTGACTTTC. Translated, it gives CASSLYPGGAGANVLTF. The full variable domain, in which reference TRBV5-1 and TRBJ2-6 provide the parts outside the CDR3, is KAGVTQTPRYLIKTRGQQVTLSCSPISGHRSVSWYQQTPGQGLQFLFEYFSETQRNKGNFPGRFSGRQFSNSRSEMNVSTLELGDSALYLCASSLYPGGAGANVLTFGAGSRLTVL.

This clone was seen a handful of times. The chain carries TRBV27 and TRBJ1-1; a weak D match, TRBD1 (5 bases). The V end was cut by 6 bases, the J end by 1 base, with 6 bases between. CDR1 MNHEY and CDR2 SMNVEV come from the germline V gene (reference sequence). The CDR3 spans 12 residues. The DNA for the CDR3 is TGTGCCAGCAGGCAGGGGAACACTGAAGCTTTCTTT. As protein: CASRQGNTEAFF.

The chain recombines TRBV13 with TRBJ2-3; a weak D match, TRBD2 (6 bases). V lost 4 bases, J lost 2 bases, and 19 bases lay in between. This CDR3 contains 17 residues. Germline V CDR1 and CDR2: PRHDT, FYEKMQ (reference sequence). The CDR3 protein is CASSSFLGGGSTDTQYF. CDR3 nucleotide sequence: TGTGCCAGCAGCTCATTCCTCGGGGGAGGATCCACAGATACGCAGTATTTT. Using reference TRBV13 and TRBJ2-3 for the parts outside the CDR3, the full variable domain is AAGVIQSPRHLIKEKRETATLKCYPIPRHDTVYWYQQGPGQDPQFLISFYEKMQSDKGSIPDRFSAQQFSDYHSELNMSSLELGDSALYFCASSSFLGGGSTDTQYFGPGTRLTVL.

The J gene is TRBJ2-5, the V gene TRBV6-1; TRBD2 agrees at 9 bases. The CDR3 length is 15 residues. In germline, CDR1 is MNHNS, CDR2 SASEGT. The J segment lost 1 base and the V segment lost 6 bases, leaving 6 bases of the junction unmatched. CDR3 sequence reads: CASRIAGGFQETQYF. For the CDR3, the DNA is TGTGCCAGCAGAATCGCGGGGGGGTTCCAAGAGACCCAGTACTTC.

The chain employs TRBV5-6 and TRBJ1-1, with D unresolved. Germline V gene data show CDR1 as SGHDT and CDR2 as YYEEEE. The CDR3 consists of 15 residues. V lost 3 bases and J lost 0, with 12 bases in between. CDR3 nucleotides: TGTGCCAGCAGCTCATGGGTCTTATTGAACACTGAAGCTTTCTTT. Amino acids: CASSSWVLLNTEAFF.

The V and J genes are TRBV29-1 and TRBJ2-1, with D unresolved. Deletions cut 3 bases from V and 4 bases from J, with 13 bases between. This CDR3 is built from 14 residues. Germline CDR1 reads SQVTM; CDR2 reads ANQGSEA. The CDR3 region has the DNA TGCAGCGTTGAGCCGGGCATGGGTTACAATGAGCAGTTCTTC. It is translated as CSVEPGMGYNEQFF.

The chain is built from TRBV5-1 and TRBJ2-1; D gene ambiguous. CDR1 and CDR2 (germline): SGHRS, YFSETQ. This CDR3 has 16 amino acids. With 2 bases removed from V and 12 bases from J, the gap between germline ends came to 24 bases. The CDR3 bases are TGCGCCAGCAGCTTAGATCCAGGCAGTACCTTTCGAGGGCAGTTCTTC. Translation gives CASSLDPGSTFRGQFF.

J is TRBJ1-4 and V is TRBV10-3, with a weak D call TRBD1 (6 bases). Germline V gives CDR1 ENHRY, CDR2 SYGVKD. CDR3 length: 15 residues. V was clipped by 8 bases and J by 4 bases, with 17 bases between them. The chain's CDR3 is CAIRGEQGGNEKLFF. CDR3 nucleotide sequence: TGTGCCATCCGAGGGGAACAGGGAGGTAATGAAAAACTGTTTTTT.

This chain links TRBV9 with TRBJ2-3; 7 nucleotides agree with TRBD2. Germline trimming cut 4 bases from V and 1 base from J; bases unmatched to any gene: 6. Germline V gene sequence: CDR1 SGDLS, CDR2 YYNGEE. The CDR3 covers 15 residues. The CDR3 DNA reads TGTGCCAGCAGCCTCGCGGGGGTGGGCACAGATACGCAGTATTTT. Protein sequence: CASSLAGVGTDTQYF.

This clone was found once. The chain links TRBV29-1 to TRBJ2-7; D not resolved. The germline CDR1 and CDR2 sequences are SQVTM and ANQGSEA. The CDR3 runs to 12 residues. V dropped 6 bases and J dropped 4 bases, with 13 bases sitting between them. CDR3 protein: CSVVFGNYEQYF. The CDR3 nucleotides read TGCAGCGTCGTGTTTGGGAATTACGAGCAGTACTTC.

This clone was counted between two and nine times. The CDR3 nucleotides are TGCGCCAGCGCCCTTGGCGACGGTGATCGGCCCCAGCATTTT. Amino acids: CASALGDGDRPQHF. V gene TRBV5-1 combines with J gene TRBJ1-5; no reliable D call. V was trimmed by 7 bases and J by 9 bases, leaving 20 bases between them. CDR1 and CDR2 (germline): SGHRS, YFSETQ. The CDR3 covers 14 residues.

V is TRBV4-2 and J is TRBJ1-3; no reliable D call. CDR1 is LGHNA, CDR2 YNFKEQ, per germline. Between the trimmed V and J ends, which lost 1 base and 7 bases, there was a span of 14 bases. CDR3 length: 15 residues. Written as DNA, the CDR3 is TGTGCCAGCAGCCAAGTTGGTCGACTTGAGAACACCATATATTTT. This encodes CASSQVGRLENTIYF.

V gene TRBV6-5 combines with J gene TRBJ2-1; tentatively, D is TRBD1 or TRBD2 (5 bases each). The V gene lost 7 bases and the J gene lost 3 bases, with 16 bases spanning the gap. The CDR3 totals 15 residues. CDR1 and CDR2 (germline): MNHEY, SVGAGI. CDR3 nucleotides: TGTGCCAGCACCCCAGACCGGGACGGCTACAATGAGCAGTTCTTC. Amino acid sequence: CASTPDRDGYNEQFF.

The chain couples TRBV7-5 to TRBJ2-1; TRBD2 is the table's D call and was not checked against the DNA. TRBV7-5 is shown as a pseudogene. The CDR3 extends over 17 amino acids. The CDR3 spells CVRSLQPGLAGENEQFF. CDR3 nucleotides: TGTGTCAGAAGCCTCCAACCGGGACTAGCGGGAGAGAATGAGCAGTTCTTC.

The rearrangement joins TRBV4-1 to TRBJ2-4, with TRBD2 as a possible D gene (6 bases). V gave up 3 bases and J gave up 3 bases, with 15 bases separating them. The CDR3 has 16 amino acids. The V gene's germline CDR1 is MGHRA and CDR2 YSYEKL. DNA of the CDR3: TGCGCCAGCAGCCACGTCCGGGAGTTAGGCAAAAACATTCAGTACTTC. Its translation: CASSHVRELGKNIQYF.

The chain couples TRBV7-8 to TRBJ2-5; D is possibly TRBD1 (6 bases). Germline assignment: CDR1 SGHVS and CDR2 FQNEAQ. Trimming pared 0 bases from V and 5 bases from J, leaving 10 bases between. The CDR3 sequence is 14 residues long. The CDR3 region has the DNA TGTGCCAGCAGCTTAGCGCTGAGGGGGGAGACCCAGTACTTC. It codes for CASSLALRGETQYF.

The genes are TRBV10-3 and TRBJ2-1; D uncertain. This CDR3 comprises 11 residues. Germline CDR1 ENHRY, CDR2 SYGVKD. The germline V and J ends were trimmed by 3 bases and 9 bases, with 6 bases remaining between them. This CDR3 reads CAISDGSEQFF. In DNA, the CDR3 is TGTGCCATCAGTGACGGTAGTGAGCAGTTCTTC.

The chain couples TRBV7-7 to TRBJ1-5; 9 positions agree with TRBD1. The CDR3 sequence is 15 residues long. CDR1 and CDR2 (germline): SSHAT, FNYEAQ (reference sequence). V gave up 5 bases and J gave up 4 bases; unmatched junction bases: 6. The CDR3 DNA sequence: TGTGCCAGCAGCGCCCGGGACAGGGAAAATCAGCCCCAGCATTTT. Translated: CASSARDRENQPQHF. Full variable domain (missing parts from reference TRBV7-7 and TRBJ1-5): GAGVSQSPRYKVTKRGQDVTLRCDPISSHATLYWYQQALGQGPEFLTYFNYEAQPDKSGLPSDRFSAERPEGSISTLTIQRTEQRDSAMYRCASSARDRENQPQHFGDGTRLSIL.

This chain links TRBV28 with TRBJ1-5; D unresolved. Germline CDR1 is MDHEN and CDR2 is SYDVKM. The CDR3 loop spans 13 amino acids. Trimming took 5 bases from V and 0 from J, leaving 5 bases between them. The CDR3 sequence is CASSPDSNQPQHF. As DNA, the CDR3 is TGTGCCAGCAGTCCAGATAGCAATCAGCCCCAGCATTTT.

The chain recombines TRBV14 with TRBJ1-5; no definite D call. Germline CDR1 and CDR2: SGHDN and FVKESK. V lost 5 bases, J lost 9 bases, and 14 bases lay in between. The CDR3 runs to 13 residues. For the CDR3, the DNA is TGTGCCAGCAGCGCAGATGAAGGAACGCCCCAGCATTTT. As protein: CASSADEGTPQHF. Complete variable domain (other parts from reference TRBV14 and TRBJ1-5): EAGVTQFPSHSVIEKGQTVTLRCDPISGHDNLYWYRRVMGKEIKFLLHFVKESKQDESGMPNNRFLAERTGGTYSTLKVQPAELEDSGVYFCASSADEGTPQHFGDGTRLSIL.

The V and J genes are TRBV5-8 and TRBJ2-7; tentatively, D is TRBD1 (6 bases). Germline V gives CDR1 SGHTS, CDR2 YDEGEE. The CDR3 has 16 residues. Trimming stripped 0 bases from V and 5 bases from J, with 18 bases between. CDR3 loop: CASSLVQPGVWDEQYF. CDR3 bases: TGTGCCAGCAGCTTGGTACAGCCAGGGGTCTGGGACGAGCAGTACTTC.